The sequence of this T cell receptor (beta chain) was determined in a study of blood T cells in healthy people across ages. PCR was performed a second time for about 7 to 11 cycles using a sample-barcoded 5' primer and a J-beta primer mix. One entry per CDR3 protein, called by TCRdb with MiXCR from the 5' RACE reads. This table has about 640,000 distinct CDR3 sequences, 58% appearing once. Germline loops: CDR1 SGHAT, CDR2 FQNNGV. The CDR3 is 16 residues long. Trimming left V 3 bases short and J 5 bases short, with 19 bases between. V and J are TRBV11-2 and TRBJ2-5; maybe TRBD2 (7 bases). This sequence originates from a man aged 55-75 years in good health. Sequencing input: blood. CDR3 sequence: CASSLLGGGAAETQYF. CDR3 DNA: TGTGCCAGCAGCTTGTTGGGAGGGGGGGCAGCCGAGACCCAGTACTTC.